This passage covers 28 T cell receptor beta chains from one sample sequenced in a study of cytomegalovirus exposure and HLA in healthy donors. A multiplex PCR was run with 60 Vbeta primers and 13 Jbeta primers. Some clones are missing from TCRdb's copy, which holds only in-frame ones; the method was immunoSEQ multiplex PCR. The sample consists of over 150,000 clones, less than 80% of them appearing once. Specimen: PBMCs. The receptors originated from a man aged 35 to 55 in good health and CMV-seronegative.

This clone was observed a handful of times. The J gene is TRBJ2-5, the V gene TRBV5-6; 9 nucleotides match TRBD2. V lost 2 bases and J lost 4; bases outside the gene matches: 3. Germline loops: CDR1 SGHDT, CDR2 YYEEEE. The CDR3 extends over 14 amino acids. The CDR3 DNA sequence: TGTGCCAGCAGCTTTAGCGGGAGTCGAGAGACCCAGTACTTC. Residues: CASSFSGSRETQYF.

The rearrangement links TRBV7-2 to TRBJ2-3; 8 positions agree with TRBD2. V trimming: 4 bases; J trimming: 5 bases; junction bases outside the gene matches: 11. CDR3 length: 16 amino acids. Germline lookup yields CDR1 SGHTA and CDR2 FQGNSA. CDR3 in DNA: TGTGCCAGCAGCTCCCCGCTAGCGGGTGCAATAGATACGCAGTATTTT. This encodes CASSSPLAGAIDTQYF.

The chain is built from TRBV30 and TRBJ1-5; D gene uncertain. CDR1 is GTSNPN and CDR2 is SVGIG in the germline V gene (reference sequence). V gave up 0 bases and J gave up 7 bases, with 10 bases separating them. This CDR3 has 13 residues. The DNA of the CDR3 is TGTGCCTGGAGTGTAGCGGGAAGGCAGCCCCAGCATTTT. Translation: CAWSVAGRQPQHF.

Written as DNA, the CDR3 is TGTGCCAGTAGTGCTGACAGGGGCCGGCAGCCCCAGCATTTT. Its protein product is CASSADRGRQPQHF. The chain carries TRBV19 and TRBJ1-5, with 8 bases aligning to TRBD1. The CDR3 is made up of 14 amino acids. Germline V gene sequence: CDR1 LNHDA, CDR2 SQIVND (reference sequence). Trimming cost V 5 bases and J 7 bases; bases outside gene matches: 7.

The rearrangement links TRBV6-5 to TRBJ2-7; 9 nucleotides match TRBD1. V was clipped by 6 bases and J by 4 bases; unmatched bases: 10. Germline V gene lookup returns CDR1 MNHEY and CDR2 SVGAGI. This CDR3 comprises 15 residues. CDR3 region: CASRNGPGQGYEQYF. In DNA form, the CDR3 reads TGTGCCAGCAGAAACGGACCGGGACAGGGTTACGAGCAGTACTTC.

CDR3 sequence (DNA): TGCAGCGTAACCAACTCGTCCCGAAGGCAGTACTTC. Amino acids: CSVTNSSRRQYF. The chain combines TRBV29-1 with TRBJ2-7; D not certain. Trimming removed 6 bases from V and 9 bases from J, with 18 bases in between. The CDR3 loop spans 12 amino acids. Per the germline V gene, CDR1 is SQVTM and CDR2 is ANQGSEA.

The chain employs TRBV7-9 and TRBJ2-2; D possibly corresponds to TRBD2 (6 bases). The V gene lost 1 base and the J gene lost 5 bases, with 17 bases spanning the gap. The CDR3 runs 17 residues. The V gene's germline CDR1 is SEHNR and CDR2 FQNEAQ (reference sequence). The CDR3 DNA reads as TGTGCCAGCAGCTTAGGTGTGGGACTCCTGCAAACCGGGGAGCTGTTTTTT. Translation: CASSLGVGLLQTGELFF.

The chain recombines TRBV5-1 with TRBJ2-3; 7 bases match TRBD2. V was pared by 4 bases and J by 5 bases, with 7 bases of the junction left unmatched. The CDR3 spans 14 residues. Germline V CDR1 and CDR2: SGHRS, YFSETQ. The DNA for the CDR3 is TGCGCCAGCAGCGGTGGGGGGGGAATAGATACGCAGTATTTT. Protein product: CASSGGGGIDTQYF.

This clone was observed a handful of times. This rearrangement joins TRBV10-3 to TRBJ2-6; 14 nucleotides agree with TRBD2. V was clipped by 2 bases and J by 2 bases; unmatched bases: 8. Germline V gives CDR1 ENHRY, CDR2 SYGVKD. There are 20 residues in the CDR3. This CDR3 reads CAISEGRLAGGQTGANVLTF. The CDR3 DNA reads TGTGCCATCAGTGAGGGTAGACTAGCGGGAGGGCAAACTGGGGCCAACGTCCTGACTTTC.

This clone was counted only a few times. The CDR3: CASSVVGLGGEKLFF. DNA for the CDR3: TGTGCCAGCAGTGTAGTTGGGCTCGGGGGTGAAAAACTGTTTTTT. This chain joins TRBV2 and TRBJ1-4, with a tentative D call TRBD1 (5 bases). Trimming cost V 4 bases and J 7 bases, with 16 bases left between them. Germline values: CDR1 SNHLY, CDR2 FYNNEI. The CDR3 contains 15 residues.

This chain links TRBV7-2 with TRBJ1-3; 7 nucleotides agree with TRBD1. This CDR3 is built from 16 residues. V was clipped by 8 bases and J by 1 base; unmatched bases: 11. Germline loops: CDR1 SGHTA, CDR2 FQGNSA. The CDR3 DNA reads TGTGCCAGCGGACCGGGACAGTCTCTGTCTGGAAACACCATATATTTT. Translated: CASGPGQSLSGNTIYF.

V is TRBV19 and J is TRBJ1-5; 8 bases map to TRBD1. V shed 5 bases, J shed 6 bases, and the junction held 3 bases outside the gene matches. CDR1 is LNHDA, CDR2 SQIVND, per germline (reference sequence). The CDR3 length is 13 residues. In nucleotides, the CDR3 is TGTGCCAGTAGTGAGGACAGGGCTCAGCCCCAGCATTTT. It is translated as CASSEDRAQPQHF.

As DNA, the CDR3 is TGTGCCAGCAGTCCGCAGGGATTCTCCTACGAGCAGTACTTC. Amino acids: CASSPQGFSYEQYF. This chain joins TRBV14 and TRBJ2-7; D possibly corresponds to TRBD1 (5 bases). Germline loops: CDR1 SGHDN, CDR2 FVKESK. The CDR3 covers 14 residues. V lost 6 bases to trimming and J lost 0 bases, with 12 bases between them.

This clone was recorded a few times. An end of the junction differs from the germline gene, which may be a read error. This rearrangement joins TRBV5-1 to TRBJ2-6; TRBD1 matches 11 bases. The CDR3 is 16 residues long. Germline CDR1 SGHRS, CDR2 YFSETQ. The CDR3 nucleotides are TGCGCCAGCAGCTGGACAGGGGGCGGTGGGGCCAACGGCCTGACTTTC. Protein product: CASSWTGGGGANGLTF.

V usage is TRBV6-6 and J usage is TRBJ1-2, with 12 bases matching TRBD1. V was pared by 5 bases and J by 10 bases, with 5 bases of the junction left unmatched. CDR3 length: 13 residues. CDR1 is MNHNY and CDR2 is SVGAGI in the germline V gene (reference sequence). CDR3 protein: CASSPGTGGTYTF. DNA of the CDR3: TGTGCCAGCAGTCCCGGGACAGGGGGCACCTACACCTTC.

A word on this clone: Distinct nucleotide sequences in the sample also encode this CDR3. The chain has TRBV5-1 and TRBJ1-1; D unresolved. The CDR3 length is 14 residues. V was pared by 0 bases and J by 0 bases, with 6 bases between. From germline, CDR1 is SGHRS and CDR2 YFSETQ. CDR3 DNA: TGCGCCAGCAGCTTGGACAGATTGAACACTGAAGCTTTCTTT. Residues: CASSLDRLNTEAFF.

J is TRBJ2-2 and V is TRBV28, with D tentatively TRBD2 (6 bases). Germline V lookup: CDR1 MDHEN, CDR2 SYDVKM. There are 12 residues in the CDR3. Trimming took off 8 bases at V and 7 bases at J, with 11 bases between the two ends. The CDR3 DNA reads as TGTGCCAGCGCGGGGTGGGGCGGGGAGCTGTTTTTT. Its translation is CASAGWGGELFF.

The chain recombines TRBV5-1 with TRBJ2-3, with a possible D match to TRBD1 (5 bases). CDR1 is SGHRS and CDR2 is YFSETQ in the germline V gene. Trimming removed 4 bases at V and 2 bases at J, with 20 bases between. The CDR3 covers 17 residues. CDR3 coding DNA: TGCGCCAGCAGCCCCCAAAGACTTCAAGGGGTCACAGATACGCAGTATTTT. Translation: CASSPQRLQGVTDTQYF.

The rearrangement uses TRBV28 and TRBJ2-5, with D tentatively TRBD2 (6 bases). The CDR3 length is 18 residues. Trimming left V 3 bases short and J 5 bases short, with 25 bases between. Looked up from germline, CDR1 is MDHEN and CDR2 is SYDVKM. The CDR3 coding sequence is TGTGCCAGCAGTTTTCCCACTGGGAGCGGGCGACTACAGGAGACCCAGTACTTC. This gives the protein CASSFPTGSGRLQETQYF.

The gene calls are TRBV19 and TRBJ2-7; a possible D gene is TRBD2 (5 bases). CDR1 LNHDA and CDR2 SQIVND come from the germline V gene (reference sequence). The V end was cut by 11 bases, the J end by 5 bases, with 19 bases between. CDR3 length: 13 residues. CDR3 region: CASAEDRRDEQYF. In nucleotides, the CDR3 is TGTGCCTCAGCGGAGGACCGCCGAGACGAGCAGTACTTC.

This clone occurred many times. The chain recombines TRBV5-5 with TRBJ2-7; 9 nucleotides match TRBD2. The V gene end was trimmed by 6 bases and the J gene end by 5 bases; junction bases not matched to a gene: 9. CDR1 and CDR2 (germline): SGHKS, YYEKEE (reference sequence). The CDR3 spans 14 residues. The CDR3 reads CASTWRTSAHEQYF. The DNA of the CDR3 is TGTGCCAGCACCTGGCGGACTAGCGCACACGAGCAGTACTTC.

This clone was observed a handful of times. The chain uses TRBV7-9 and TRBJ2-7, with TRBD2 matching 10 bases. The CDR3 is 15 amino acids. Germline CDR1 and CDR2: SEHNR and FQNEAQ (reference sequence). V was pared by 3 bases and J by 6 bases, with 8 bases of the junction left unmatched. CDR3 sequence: CASSFGPGLATEQYF. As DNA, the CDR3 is TGTGCCAGCAGCTTTGGTCCGGGACTAGCGACCGAGCAGTACTTC. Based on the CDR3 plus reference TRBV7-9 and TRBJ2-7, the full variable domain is DTGVSQNPRHKITKRGQNVTFRCDPISEHNRLYWYRQTLGQGPEFLTYFQNEAQLEKSRLLSDRFSAERPKGSFSTLEIQRTEQGDSAMYLCASSFGPGLATEQYFGPGTRLTVT.

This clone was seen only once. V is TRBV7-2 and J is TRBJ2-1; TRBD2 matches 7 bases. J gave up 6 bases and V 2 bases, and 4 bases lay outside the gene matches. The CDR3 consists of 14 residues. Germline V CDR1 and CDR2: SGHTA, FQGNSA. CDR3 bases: TGTGCCAGCAGCTTACCCGGGACTACCAATGAGCAGTTCTTC. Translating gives CASSLPGTTNEQFF. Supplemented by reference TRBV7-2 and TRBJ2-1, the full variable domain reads GAGVSQSPSNKVTEKGKDVELRCDPISGHTALYWYRQSLGQGLEFLIYFQGNSAPDKSGLPSDRFSAERTGGSVSTLTIQRTQQEDSAVYLCASSLPGTTNEQFFGPGTRLTVL.

The CDR3 nucleotides read TGTGCCAGCAGTGAACTAGTGGAGACCCAGTACTTC. This gives the protein CASSELVETQYF. V is TRBV2 and J is TRBJ2-5; no firm D call. V was shortened by 2 bases and J by 5 bases, with 6 bases between the two germline ends. The length of the CDR3 is 12 residues. Germline V gene data show CDR1 as SNHLY and CDR2 as FYNNEI.

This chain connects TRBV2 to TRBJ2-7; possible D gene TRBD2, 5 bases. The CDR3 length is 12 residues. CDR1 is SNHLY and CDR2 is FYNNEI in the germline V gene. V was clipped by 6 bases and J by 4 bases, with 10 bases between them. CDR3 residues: CASRDSVYEQYF. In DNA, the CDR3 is TGTGCCAGCAGGGACTCCGTGTACGAGCAGTACTTC.

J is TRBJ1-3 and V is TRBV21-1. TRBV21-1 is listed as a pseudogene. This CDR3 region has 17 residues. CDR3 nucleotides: TGTGCCAGCAGCAGTATATCAAATTCGGGCTCTGGAAACACCATATATTTT. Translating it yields CASSSISNSGSGNTIYF.

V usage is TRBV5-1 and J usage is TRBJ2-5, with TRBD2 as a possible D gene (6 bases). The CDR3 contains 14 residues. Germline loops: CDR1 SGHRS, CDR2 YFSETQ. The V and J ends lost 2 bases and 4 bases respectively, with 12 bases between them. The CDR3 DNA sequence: TGCGCCAGCAGCTTAGACGGGAGTGTAGAGACCCAGTACTTC. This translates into CASSLDGSVETQYF.

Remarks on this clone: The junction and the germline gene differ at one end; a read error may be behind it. CDR3 loop: CSSSFQYNEQFF. CDR3 in DNA: TGTTCCAGCAGCTTTCAGTACAATGAGCAGTTCTTC. The rearrangement links TRBV7-9 to TRBJ2-1, with no clear D. Per the germline V gene, CDR1 is SEHNR and CDR2 is FQNEAQ (reference sequence). The CDR3 loop spans 12 amino acids. Full variable domain (remainder filled in from reference TRBV7-9 and TRBJ2-1): DTGVSQNPRHKITKRGQNVTFRCDPISEHNRLYWYRQTLGQGPEFLTYFQNEAQLEKSRLLSDRFSAERPKGSFSTLEIQRTEQGDSAMYLCSSSFQYNEQFFGPGTRLTVL.